What follows are 20 T cell receptor beta chains derived from one specimen sequenced in a study of CD8 T cells in Susac syndrome. When the RNA was reverse transcribed, random hexamers were used with an input of roughly 0.45 to 1 ug. MiXCR was run by TCRdb on the immunoSEQ multiplex PCR reads, yielding one entry per CDR3 protein. The repertoire consists of 200,000 to 250,000 distinct CDR3 sequences, with approximately 95% occurring once and the leading ten covering 0.085% to 0.095%. Sequenced sample: CD4+ T cells from PBMCs. The source is a human donor with multiple sclerosis.

The rearrangement links TRBV2 to TRBJ2-7, with 8 bases that match TRBD1. Germline V gene sequence: CDR1 SNHLY, CDR2 FYNNEI. The J segment lost 5 bases and the V segment lost 4 bases, leaving 4 bases of the junction unmatched. CDR3 size: 13 residues. CDR3 nucleotide sequence: TGTGCCAGCAGTGGGCAGGGGGCACACGAGCAGTACTTC. Translation gives CASSGQGAHEQYF.

This rearrangement joins TRBV9 to TRBJ2-7; TRBD1 agrees at 7 bases. The CDR3 is 15 residues long. The germline CDR1 and CDR2 sequences are SGDLS and YYNGEE. V lost 0 bases, J lost 3 bases, and 6 bases stayed unmatched. The CDR3 DNA follows: TGTGCCAGCAGCGTAGCGGGGACAGCGGACTACGAGCAGTACTTC. Its translation: CASSVAGTADYEQYF.

In this sample, this clonotype turned up once. V is TRBV7-2 and J is TRBJ2-5; no firm D call. The V end lost 0 bases, the J end lost 4 bases, and 12 bases lay between the germline ends. Germline V gene lookup returns CDR1 SGHTA and CDR2 FQGNSA. CDR3 length equals 15 residues. CDR3 coding DNA: TGTGCCAGCAGCTTAGCGGGGAACGTAGGAGAGACCCAGTACTTC. It is translated as CASSLAGNVGETQYF.

This chain joins TRBV3-1 and TRBJ2-7; no definite D call. CDR1 is LGHDT and CDR2 is YNNKEL in the germline V gene (reference sequence). CDR3 size: 14 residues. V was cut by 2 bases and J by 1 base, with 9 bases left in between. The CDR3 sequence is CASSQLGGSYEQYF. The DNA of the CDR3 is TGTGCCAGCAGCCAACTTGGCGGATCCTACGAGCAGTACTTC.

The sample holds one count of this clonotype. This chain uses TRBV2 with TRBJ2-1; weak D call: TRBD2 (5 bases). The CDR3 length is 15 residues. V lost 7 bases and J 5 bases, leaving 18 bases between the germline ends. Germline assignment: CDR1 SNHLY and CDR2 FYNNEI. Here the CDR3 DNA reads TGTGCCAGCACCTCCAGACCCGGAGGCGACAATGAGCAGTTCTTC. Protein: CASTSRPGGDNEQFF.

This chain joins TRBV7-2 and TRBJ2-5; 7 bases agree with TRBD2. CDR1 SGHTA and CDR2 FQGNSA come from the germline V gene. The CDR3 has 17 amino acids. V trimming: 2 bases; J trimming: 5 bases; junction bases outside the gene matches: 14. The DNA of the CDR3 is TGTGCCAGCAGCTTAACTGCGGCGAGCGGGAAGGGGGAGACCCAGTACTTC. This sequence encodes CASSLTAASGKGETQYF.

The V gene is TRBV30, the J gene TRBJ1-5; D unresolved. Deletions cut 0 bases from V and 0 bases from J, with 9 bases between. CDR1 is GTSNPN and CDR2 is SVGIG in the germline V gene (reference sequence). CDR3 length equals 15 residues. Written as DNA, the CDR3 is TGTGCCTGGAGTGTACTCGGAAATAGCAATCAGCCCCAGCATTTT. Translated: CAWSVLGNSNQPQHF.

CDR3 residues: CASSPRQGYSGYTF. In DNA form, the CDR3 reads TGTGCCAGCAGCCCTAGACAGGGGTACTCTGGCTACACCTTC. The rearrangement uses TRBV3-1 and TRBJ1-2, with 8 bases aligning to TRBD1. CDR3 size: 14 residues. Germline lookup yields CDR1 LGHDT and CDR2 YNNKEL (reference sequence). V trimming: 4 bases; J trimming: 7 bases; junction bases outside the gene matches: 8.

The chain uses TRBV20-1 and TRBJ2-1; D unclear. Per the germline V gene, CDR1 is DFQATT and CDR2 is SNEGSKA (reference sequence). Trimming stripped 3 bases from V and 7 bases from J, with 13 bases between. This CDR3 is 13 amino acids long. The CDR3 here is CSARRWPHNEQFF. The CDR3 bases are TGCAGTGCTAGGCGTTGGCCCCATAATGAGCAGTTCTTC.

This chain joins TRBV3-1 and TRBJ2-7; D might be TRBD2 (6 bases). The CDR3 spans 14 residues. V lost 3 bases to trimming and J lost 5 bases, with 14 bases between them. Germline V gene data show CDR1 as LGHDT and CDR2 as YNNKEL (reference sequence). The CDR3 DNA is TGTGCCAGCAGCCAGTATGTAGCGGCGAACGAGCAGTACTTC. This codes for CASSQYVAANEQYF.

The V gene is TRBV24-1, the J gene TRBJ2-3; D unclear. This CDR3 is 13 amino acids long. V lost 7 bases, J lost 0 bases, and 7 bases lay in between. The V gene's germline CDR1 is KGHDR and CDR2 SFDVKD. DNA for the CDR3: TGTGCCACCAGCACCGGCAGCACAGATACGCAGTATTTT. Residues: CATSTGSTDTQYF.

This chain links TRBV5-1 with TRBJ2-1; 12 bases align to TRBD2. CDR1 is SGHRS and CDR2 is YFSETQ in the germline V gene. The CDR3 loop spans 16 amino acids. V lost 1 base and J lost 6; bases outside the gene matches: 5. In DNA, the CDR3 is TGCGCCAGCAGCTTGTCGACTAGCGGGAGTTTCAATGAGCAGTTCTTC. This codes for CASSLSTSGSFNEQFF.

V gene TRBV28 combines with J gene TRBJ1-2; no clear D. Germline V gives CDR1 MDHEN, CDR2 SYDVKM. Trimming stripped 3 bases from V and 4 bases from J, with 9 bases between. The CDR3 contains 13 residues. CDR3 bases: TGTGCCAGCAGTTTTTACAGACGCTATGGCTACACCTTC. Translated, it gives CASSFYRRYGYTF.

The chain uses TRBV12-3 or TRBV12-4 and TRBJ1-2; 7 bases line up with TRBD1. Trimming at V came to 7 bases and at J to 6 bases, leaving 11 bases not matched to a gene. The CDR3 contains 14 residues. CDR3: CASIVPGRGNGYTF. The CDR3, as DNA: TGTGCCAGCATTGTTCCGGGCAGGGGGAATGGCTACACCTTC.

The chain is built from TRBV7-6 and TRBJ2-1, with TRBD2 as a possible D gene (5 bases). Per the germline V gene, CDR1 is SGHVS and CDR2 is FNYEAQ. Trimming shortened V by 2 bases and J by 0 bases, and 8 bases separated the two germline ends. The CDR3 sequence is 15 residues long. Here the CDR3 reads CASSLLGSSYNEQFF. CDR3 DNA sequence: TGTGCCAGCAGCTTATTGGGGAGCTCCTACAATGAGCAGTTCTTC.

The V and J genes are TRBV24-1 and TRBJ2-5; 8 positions match TRBD2. The CDR3 is 13 amino acids. Germline loops: CDR1 KGHDR, CDR2 SFDVKD. Trimming removed 6 bases from V and 4 bases from J; junction bases left unmatched: 3. The CDR3 spells CATSRLARETQYF. CDR3 DNA sequence: TGTGCCACCAGTCGACTAGCGCGAGAGACCCAGTACTTC.

The chain links TRBV30 to TRBJ1-5; D is ambiguous. CDR1 and CDR2 from the germline V gene are GTSNPN and SVGIG (reference sequence). V lost 2 bases and J lost 4, with 9 bases in between. CDR3 size: 13 residues. DNA for the CDR3: TGTGCCTGGAGTACCAGTACTAATCAGCCCCAGCATTTT. Residues: CAWSTSTNQPQHF.

The V call is TRBV30, the J call TRBJ2-5; maybe TRBD2 (5 bases). There are 14 residues in the CDR3. V was shortened by 2 bases and J by 4 bases, with 14 bases between the two germline ends. Germline V lookup: CDR1 GTSNPN, CDR2 SVGIG (reference sequence). The CDR3 here is CAWSNGQSGETQYF. DNA of the CDR3: TGTGCCTGGAGTAACGGGCAGAGCGGAGAGACCCAGTACTTC.

The chain recombines TRBV15 with TRBJ2-1; D not resolved. Trimming took off 5 bases at V and 9 bases at J, with 11 bases between the two ends. The CDR3 spans 12 residues. Germline CDR1 is LNHNV and CDR2 is YYDKDF (reference sequence). CDR3: CATSGRMREQFF. CDR3 DNA: TGTGCCACCAGCGGGCGTATGCGTGAGCAGTTCTTC.

This clonotype was seen more than once but under ten times. The germline gene is not matched at one end of the junction; a read error may be the cause. The chain is built from TRBV4-1 and TRBJ1-1; D may be TRBD1 (5 bases). The CDR3 is 14 residues long. Germline V gene sequence: CDR1 MGHRA, CDR2 YSYEKL. CDR3 protein: CASSQEGRNTEAFF. CDR3 coding DNA: TGTGCCAGCAGCCAAGAGGGGAGAAACACTGAAGCTTTCTTT.